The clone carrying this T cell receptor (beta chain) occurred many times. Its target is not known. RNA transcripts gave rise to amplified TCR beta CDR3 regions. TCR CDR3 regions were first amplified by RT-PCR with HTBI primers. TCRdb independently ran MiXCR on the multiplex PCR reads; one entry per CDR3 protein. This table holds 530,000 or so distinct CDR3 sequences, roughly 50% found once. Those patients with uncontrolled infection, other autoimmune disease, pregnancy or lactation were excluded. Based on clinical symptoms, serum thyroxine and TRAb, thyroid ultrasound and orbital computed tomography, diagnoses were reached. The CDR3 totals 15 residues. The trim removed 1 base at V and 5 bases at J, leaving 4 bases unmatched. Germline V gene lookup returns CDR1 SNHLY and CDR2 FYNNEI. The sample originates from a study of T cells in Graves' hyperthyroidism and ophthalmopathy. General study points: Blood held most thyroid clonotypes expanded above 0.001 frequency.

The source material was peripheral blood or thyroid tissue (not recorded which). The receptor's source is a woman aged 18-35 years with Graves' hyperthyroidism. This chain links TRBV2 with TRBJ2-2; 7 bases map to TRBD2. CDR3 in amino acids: CASSEGWGGTGELFF. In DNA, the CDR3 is TGTGCCAGCAGTGAAGGGTGGGGGGGTACCGGGGAGCTGTTTTTT.